These 5 T cell receptor beta chains originate from one sample sequenced in a study of blood T cell repertoires in COVID-19. Here immunoSEQ multiplex PCR was the method, and the copy in TCRdb shows in-frame clones only, minus some. The data contain around 72,000 clones, approximately 82% of them singletons. Sequencing was done on a sample of peripheral blood. Receptor source: an elderly woman with acute or convalescent COVID-19.

This clone was recorded a few times. The chain couples TRBV6-4 to TRBJ1-5; tentatively, D is TRBD1 (6 bases). V lost 6 bases and J lost 0, with 15 bases in between. The germline CDR1 and CDR2 sequences are MRHNA and SNTAGT. CDR3 length: 16 amino acids. The CDR3 loop is CASSERAGDSNQPQHF. The CDR3 nucleotides read TGTGCCAGCAGCGAAAGGGCAGGGGATAGCAATCAGCCCCAGCATTTT.

This chain connects TRBV11-2 to TRBJ1-1; unclear D gene. V was clipped by 7 bases and J by 0 bases, with 15 bases between them. This CDR3 has 15 residues. Germline V lookup: CDR1 SGHAT, CDR2 FQNNGV. The CDR3 DNA is TGTGCCAGCAACTCCCCACAGAGGGTGAACACTGAAGCTTTCTTT. Protein product: CASNSPQRVNTEAFF. The whole variable domain, filled in from reference TRBV11-2 and TRBJ1-1, reads EAGVAQSPRYKIIEKRQSVAFWCNPISGHATLYWYQQILGQGPKLLIQFQNNGVVDDSQLPKDRFSAERLKGVDSTLKIQPAKLEDSAVYLCASNSPQRVNTEAFFGQGTRLTVV.

The J gene is TRBJ1-6, the V gene TRBV4-2, with D possibly matching TRBD1 (6 bases). The germline gives CDR1 LGHNA, CDR2 YNFKEQ. The V end was cut by 0 bases, the J end by 12 bases, with 9 bases between. This CDR3 has 13 residues. CDR3 DNA sequence: TGTGCCAGCAGCCAAGAGAGGGGGTTACCCCTCCACTTT. It encodes CASSQERGLPLHF.

The chain has TRBV4-2 and TRBJ1-4; TRBD1 agrees at 9 bases. The trim removed 3 bases at V and 4 bases at J, leaving 3 bases unmatched. CDR1 LGHNA and CDR2 YNFKEQ come from the germline V gene. The CDR3 consists of 15 residues. As DNA, the CDR3 is TGTGCCAGCAGCCACCCGGGACAGGGTAATGAAAAACTGTTTTTT. As protein: CASSHPGQGNEKLFF.

The chain has TRBV30 and TRBJ1-3; D gene unclear. The CDR3 has 13 residues. CDR1 is GTSNPN, CDR2 SVGIG, per germline (reference sequence). The ends were cut back, 2 bases at V and 4 bases at J, with 9 bases in the middle. The CDR3: CAWSQLLGNTIYF. The CDR3 coding sequence is TGTGCCTGGAGTCAGTTGTTAGGAAACACCATATATTTT.